Listed below are T cell receptor beta chains from one sample, sequenced in a study of cytomegalovirus exposure and HLA in healthy donors. Data came from immunoSEQ multiplex PCR; TCRdb stores just in-frame clones and leaves some out. This table lists roughly 140,000 clones. Sequencing was carried out using PBMCs. The origin of the receptors is a man in his forties or fifties in good health and CMV-seronegative. Each CDR3 is given with its conserved first and last residue.

TRBJ1-6,TRBV6-6,CASSQQQGGNSPLHF
TRBJ2-6,TRBV19,CASSGQGVSGANVLTF
TRBJ2-3,TRBV4-3,CASSQDHQRGSTDTQYF
TRBJ2-3,TRBV5-6,CASSLAFDYLYSTDTQYF
TRBJ2-7,TRBV2,CASLRDRGSYEQYF
TRBJ1-1,TRBV11-1,CASSPIQGASEAFF
TRBJ1-5,TRBV6-5,CASSRDRDQPQHF
TRBJ1-2,TRBV6-1,CASSDLRGRGYTF
TRBJ1-6,TRBV5-4,CASSQKQGNNSPLHF
TRBJ1-5,TRBV19,CASSGSGAGLKPPHF
TRBJ2-3,TRBV19,CASRLGSDTDTQYF
TRBJ2-1,TRBV11-1,CASSLWTSGNEQFF
TRBJ1-2,TRBV11-2,CASSIRQVAYGYTF
TRBJ2-2,TRBV29-1,CSVEGLGGVAGELFF
TRBJ1-6,TRBV10-3,CAITSRIGDSPLHF